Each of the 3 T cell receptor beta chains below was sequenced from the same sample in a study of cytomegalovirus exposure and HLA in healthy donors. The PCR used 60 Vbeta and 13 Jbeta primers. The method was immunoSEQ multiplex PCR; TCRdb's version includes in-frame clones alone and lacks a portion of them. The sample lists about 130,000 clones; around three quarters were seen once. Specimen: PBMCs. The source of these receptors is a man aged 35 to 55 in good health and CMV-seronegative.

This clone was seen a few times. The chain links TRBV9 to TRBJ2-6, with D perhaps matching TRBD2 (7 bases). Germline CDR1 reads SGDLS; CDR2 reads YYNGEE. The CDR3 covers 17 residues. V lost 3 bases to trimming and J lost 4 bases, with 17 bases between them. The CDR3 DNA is TGTGCCAGCAGCGCGGGGAGGGGGGTAGGAGGGGCCAACGTCCTGACTTTC. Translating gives CASSAGRGVGGANVLTF.

The CDR3 loop reads CASSSWGRAETQYF. CDR3 DNA sequence: TGTGCCAGCAGCTCCTGGGGCAGGGCAGAGACCCAGTACTTC. This chain connects TRBV9 to TRBJ2-5; tentatively, D is TRBD1 (5 bases). The CDR3 is made up of 14 amino acids. Trimming left V 4 bases short and J 4 bases short, with 14 bases between. In germline, CDR1 is SGDLS, CDR2 YYNGEE.

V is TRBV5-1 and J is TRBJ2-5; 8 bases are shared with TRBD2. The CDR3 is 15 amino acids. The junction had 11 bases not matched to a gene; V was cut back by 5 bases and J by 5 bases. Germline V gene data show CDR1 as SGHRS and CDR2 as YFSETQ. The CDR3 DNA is TGCGCCAGCAGGGCCGCAAGCGGGAGTGGGGAGACCCAGTACTTC. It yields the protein CASRAASGSGETQYF.